This T cell receptor (beta chain) emerged from a study of cytomegalovirus exposure and HLA in healthy donors. Study-level findings and limits: CMV serostatus was the only immune exposure information that was available.

To note about this clone: Its antigen is currently unknown.

This CDR3 is 13 amino acids long. Germline V lookup: CDR1 ENHRY, CDR2 SYGVKD. Trimming removed 4 bases from V and 3 bases from J, with 9 bases in between. Vbeta (60) and Jbeta (13) primers were used in the PCR. Assay: immunoSEQ multiplex PCR; the TCRdb copy retains only in-frame clones and omits some. The table lists around 100,000 clones. Sequences were obtained from PBMCs. This clonotype was obtained from a man aged 50-60 years in good health and CMV-seronegative. The V call is TRBV10-3, the J call TRBJ1-2; D gene uncertain. The chain's CDR3 is CAISVEGDYGYTF. The CDR3 coding sequence is TGTGCCATCAGTGTAGAGGGCGACTATGGCTACACCTTC.